This passage covers 12 T cell receptor beta chains from one sample sequenced in a study of blood T cell repertoires in COVID-19. The repertoire was sequenced with immunoSEQ multiplex PCR; TCRdb's copy has only in-frame clones and lacks some. The sample gives under 450,000 clones, about 91% of which show up once; 10% to 15% is in the top ten. What was sequenced was peripheral blood. Every receptor here comes from a woman between 50 and 59 years old with COVID-19, enrolled during active disease.

This clone was observed a single time. This chain joins TRBV15 and TRBJ1-3, with no clear D. The CDR3 runs 15 residues. Germline loops: CDR1 LNHNV, CDR2 YYDKDF (reference sequence). With 0 bases removed from V and 3 bases from J, the gap between germline ends came to 9 bases. CDR3 loop: CATSRDMGSGNTIYF. The CDR3 DNA follows: TGTGCCACCAGCAGAGATATGGGGAGTGGAAACACCATATATTTT.

The V and J genes are TRBV2 and TRBJ2-3; D gene unclear. Germline CDR1 reads SNHLY; CDR2 reads FYNNEI. This CDR3 region has 15 residues. Trimming removed 6 bases from V and 0 bases from J, with 13 bases in between. The CDR3 is CASRSTISSTDTQYF. The CDR3 coding sequence is TGTGCCAGCAGGAGTACTATCTCGAGCACAGATACGCAGTATTTT.

CDR3 amino acids: CASTHREGIQPQHF. The CDR3 DNA follows: TGTGCCAGTACCCACAGGGAGGGGATTCAGCCCCAGCATTTT. The rearrangement joins TRBV19 to TRBJ1-5, with D perhaps matching TRBD1 (6 bases). The CDR3 has 14 residues. V lost 7 bases, J lost 6 bases, and 16 bases lay in between. CDR1 LNHDA and CDR2 SQIVND come from the germline V gene (reference sequence).

With respect to this clone: Other DNA sequences of this sample code for an identical CDR3. CDR3 amino acids: CASSLLQVNTEAFF. Written as DNA, the CDR3 is TGCGCCAGCAGCTTGTTACAGGTGAACACTGAAGCTTTCTTT. The chain uses TRBV5-1 and TRBJ1-1; possible D gene TRBD1, 5 bases. Between the trimmed V and J ends, which lost 1 base and 0 bases, there was a span of 7 bases. CDR1 SGHRS and CDR2 YFSETQ come from the germline V gene. CDR3 length: 14 residues.

The V call is TRBV10-3, the J call TRBJ2-3; 7 bases are a match to TRBD2. This CDR3 is 18 amino acids long. With 0 bases clipped from V and 2 bases from J, the junction kept 11 bases outside the gene matches. Germline CDR1 and CDR2: ENHRY and SYGVKD. CDR3 in DNA: TGTGCCATCAGTGAGTCGACCCCGGCTAGCGGAACCACAGATACGCAGTATTTT. Its translation: CAISESTPASGTTDTQYF.

J is TRBJ2-1 and V is TRBV19, with TRBD1 matching 10 bases. After removal of 6 bases from V and 6 bases from J, the junction contained 8 bases not matched to a gene. CDR3 length equals 15 residues. Germline V CDR1 and CDR2: LNHDA, SQIVND (reference sequence). The CDR3 sequence: CASSIRQGARNEQFF. CDR3 DNA sequence: TGTGCCAGTAGCATTCGACAGGGGGCCCGCAATGAGCAGTTCTTC.

The sample holds one count of this clone. This chain links TRBV29-1 with TRBJ1-5, with 7 bases fitting TRBD1. The V gene's germline CDR1 is SQVTM and CDR2 ANQGSEA. The ends lost 4 bases at V and 1 base at J; junction bases unmatched: 7. This CDR3 is built from 15 residues. Here the CDR3 reads CSVVAAGGSNQPQHF. CDR3 nucleotide sequence: TGCAGCGTTGTAGCGGCAGGGGGAAGCAATCAGCCCCAGCATTTT.

The gene calls are TRBV7-2 and TRBJ2-4, with TRBD1 as a possible D gene (6 bases). The CDR3 runs 14 residues. The germline V gene has CDR1 SGHTA and CDR2 FQGNSA. Between the trimmed V and J ends, which lost 4 bases and 6 bases, there was a span of 13 bases. The CDR3 is CASSSLGTRNIQYF. The CDR3 nucleotides read TGTGCCAGCAGCTCCCTCGGGACAAGAAACATTCAGTACTTC.

V usage is TRBV5-5 and J usage is TRBJ1-5, with D possibly TRBD1 on 6 matching bases. Per germline, CDR1 SGHKS and CDR2 YYEKEE (reference sequence). V gave up 4 bases and J gave up 5 bases, with 13 bases separating them. The CDR3 has 14 amino acids. CDR3 in DNA: TGTGCCAGCAGCCGAGACAGGTTGGATCAGCCCCAGCATTTT. Protein: CASSRDRLDQPQHF.

This chain connects TRBV15 to TRBJ2-3; 7 nucleotides agree with TRBD2. CDR1 and CDR2 from the germline V gene are LNHNV and YYDKDF (reference sequence). V lost 8 bases, J lost 2 bases, and 4 bases stayed unmatched. This CDR3 comprises 13 residues. The CDR3 here is CATSGGFTDTQYF. CDR3 nucleotides: TGTGCCACCTCCGGGGGGTTCACAGATACGCAGTATTTT.

This clone was observed a single time. V is TRBV27 and J is TRBJ1-2; a weak D match, TRBD1 (6 bases). V shed 6 bases and J shed 8 bases, with 25 bases lying between them. This CDR3 has 16 amino acids. Germline V gives CDR1 MNHEY, CDR2 SMNVEV (reference sequence). The CDR3, as DNA: TGTGCCAGCAGCGGTCCGGACAGAGTAAAGTTTGGGGGCTACACCTTC. This encodes CASSGPDRVKFGGYTF.

The chain combines TRBV6-1 with TRBJ1-1, with D possibly being TRBD1 (6 bases). CDR3 length: 14 residues. Trimming left V 2 bases short and J 3 bases short, with 10 bases between. Germline assignment: CDR1 MNHNS and CDR2 SASEGT. In DNA, the CDR3 is TGTGCCAGCAGTGAAACAGGGCCCGACACTGAAGCTTTCTTT. It translates to CASSETGPDTEAFF.